The 22 T cell receptor beta chains below all came from one sample that was sequenced in a study of control samples from healthy donors and cancer patients (dated by TCRdb to 2020 to 2022). Receptor libraries were prepared by the immunoSEQ multiplex PCR assay. Imported from immuneACCESS, the table was reduced by TCRdb to in-frame sequences with V and J called. These copies leave out some clones; in studies compared against another copy, an unresolved V gene accounts for under half, and the cause of the remainder is not known. Here the sample has approximately 140,000 clones; 80% to 95% occur a single time. 11% of the sample is in the top ten clones. The source material was blood. The receptors shown here come from a man aged 25-40 years in good health.

The CDR3 DNA reads TGTGCCAGCAGTCTTAATTCAAATTCACCCCTCCACTTT. Residues: CASSLNSNSPLHF. The chain joins TRBV27 to TRBJ1-6; no clear D gene. V gave up 5 bases and J gave up 7 bases, with 9 bases separating them. Germline loops: CDR1 MNHEY, CDR2 SMNVEV (reference sequence). This CDR3 is 13 amino acids long.

This rearrangement joins TRBV5-1 to TRBJ2-5; D remains unclear. Germline CDR1 reads SGHRS; CDR2 reads YFSETQ. V lost 2 bases to trimming and J lost 5 bases, with 7 bases between them. This CDR3 comprises 12 residues. The CDR3 here is CASSFPDETQYF. The CDR3 DNA follows: TGCGCCAGCAGCTTCCCCGACGAGACCCAGTACTTC. The full variable domain, its missing parts supplied by reference TRBV5-1 and TRBJ2-5, is KAGVTQTPRYLIKTRGQQVTLSCSPISGHRSVSWYQQTPGQGLQFLFEYFSETQRNKGNFPGRFSGRQFSNSRSEMNVSTLELGDSALYLCASSFPDETQYFGPGTRLLVL.

V gene TRBV18 combines with J gene TRBJ2-3, with D possibly matching TRBD2 (5 bases). The V gene lost 6 bases and the J gene lost 0 bases, with 10 bases spanning the gap. This CDR3 has 14 residues. Germline V gene lookup returns CDR1 KGHSH and CDR2 LQKENI. In DNA form, the CDR3 reads TGTGCCAGCTCCCGTGGACTCAGCACAGATACGCAGTATTTT. Its protein is CASSRGLSTDTQYF. The full variable domain, in which reference TRBV18 and TRBJ2-3 provide the parts outside the CDR3, is NAGVMQNPRHLVRRRGQEARLRCSPMKGHSHVYWYRQLPEEGLKFMVYLQKENIIDESGMPKERFSAEFPKEGPSILRIQQVVRGDSAAYFCASSRGLSTDTQYFGPGTRLTVL.

The CDR3 nucleotides read TGTGCCAGCAGTGAAGGCTGGCAGGGCAGGCTCCAAGAGACCCAGTACTTC. Protein product: CASSEGWQGRLQETQYF. V and J are TRBV28 and TRBJ2-5; possibly TRBD1 for D (5 bases). Trimming removed 5 bases at V and 1 base at J, with 20 bases between. Germline V gene data show CDR1 as MDHEN and CDR2 as SYDVKM. CDR3 size: 17 residues.

The chain links TRBV9 to TRBJ1-3, with D possibly being TRBD1 (5 bases). The CDR3 is 14 amino acids. Germline CDR1 and CDR2: SGDLS and YYNGEE. Trimming stripped 5 bases from V and 0 bases from J, with 9 bases between. CDR3 loop: CASRGRDSGNTIYF. CDR3 nucleotide sequence: TGTGCCAGCAGGGGACGAGACTCTGGAAACACCATATATTTT.

CDR3: CASSLQGGTGELFF. The DNA for the CDR3 is TGTGCCAGCAGTCTGCAGGGGGGAACCGGGGAGCTGTTTTTT. The chain uses TRBV6-4 and TRBJ2-2; D possibly corresponds to TRBD1 (7 bases). The V and J ends lost 5 bases and 5 bases respectively, with 12 bases between them. This CDR3 has 14 residues. In germline, CDR1 is MRHNA, CDR2 SNTAGT.

The chain is built from TRBV30 and TRBJ1-4, with TRBD1 matching 8 bases. The CDR3 sequence is 13 residues long. V lost 3 bases, J lost 8 bases, and 5 bases stayed unmatched. CDR1 is GTSNPN, CDR2 SVGIG, per germline (reference sequence). This CDR3 reads CAWRTGGNEKLFF. In nucleotides, the CDR3 is TGTGCCTGGAGAACAGGGGGGAACGAAAAACTGTTTTTT.

The CDR3 region has the DNA TGTGCCAGCAGCGTAGGGGCGGGGGGCGTCTCCTACAATGAGCAGTTCTTC. Its protein is CASSVGAGGVSYNEQFF. The chain joins TRBV9 to TRBJ2-1; 8 nucleotides agree with TRBD2. V was pared by 0 bases and J by 0 bases, with 5 bases of the junction left unmatched. Germline CDR1 and CDR2: SGDLS and YYNGEE. This CDR3 comprises 17 residues.

The chain employs TRBV7-9 and TRBJ2-7, with D perhaps given as TRBD1 or TRBD2 (5 bases each). V gave up 5 bases and J gave up 3 bases, with 17 bases separating them. The CDR3 covers 15 residues. CDR1 SEHNR and CDR2 FQNEAQ come from the germline V gene (reference sequence). The CDR3 sequence: CASSQGRLTLYEQYF. CDR3 bases: TGTGCCAGCAGCCAGGGACGGTTAACTCTCTACGAGCAGTACTTC.

V usage is TRBV29-1 and J usage is TRBJ2-1; 7 bases map to TRBD2. CDR1 and CDR2 from the germline V gene are SQVTM and ANQGSEA. With V trimmed by 1 base and J by 0 bases, 3 bases remained unmatched. CDR3 size: 15 residues. CDR3 DNA sequence: TGCAGCGTTGAAGTTGTAGCGGGCTCCTACAATGAGCAGTTCTTC. Its protein product is CSVEVVAGSYNEQFF.

This clone was seen only once. Written as DNA, the CDR3 is TGTGCCAGTAGTATGAGGCAGTACTATGGCTACACCTTC. It codes for CASSMRQYYGYTF. V and J are TRBV19 and TRBJ1-2; no firm D call. CDR3 size: 13 residues. V gave up 3 bases and J gave up 3 bases, with 8 bases separating them. Per germline, CDR1 LNHDA and CDR2 SQIVND (reference sequence).

DNA for the CDR3: TGTGCCAGCAGTTTAGAGGGTTTAGGAGGCTACACCTTC. This sequence encodes CASSLEGLGGYTF. The V gene is TRBV27, the J gene TRBJ1-2; D not certain. This CDR3 is built from 13 residues. Germline V gene lookup returns CDR1 MNHEY and CDR2 SMNVEV (reference sequence). V lost 2 bases and J 8 bases, leaving 12 bases between the germline ends.

The chain is built from TRBV19 and TRBJ2-7; 8 bases match TRBD2. Germline V gene lookup returns CDR1 LNHDA and CDR2 SQIVND (reference sequence). The CDR3 has 16 amino acids. V trimming: 1 base; J trimming: 0 bases; junction bases outside the gene matches: 5. CDR3 residues: CASSIGASGSSYEQYF. Written as DNA, the CDR3 is TGTGCCAGTAGTATAGGCGCAAGCGGGAGCTCCTACGAGCAGTACTTC.

This sequence joins TRBV2 and TRBJ2-5; 8 nucleotides agree with TRBD2. This CDR3 has 15 amino acids. Germline V lookup: CDR1 SNHLY, CDR2 FYNNEI. Trimming removed 3 bases from V and 4 bases from J; junction bases left unmatched: 7. CDR3 bases: TGTGCCAGCAGTGATGTGGGACTAGTCAGAGAGACCCAGTACTTC. As protein: CASSDVGLVRETQYF.

V is TRBV7-2 and J is TRBJ1-2; a possible D gene is TRBD1 (5 bases). With 2 bases removed from V and 0 bases from J, the gap between germline ends came to 7 bases. The CDR3 is made up of 14 amino acids. Germline V gene sequence: CDR1 SGHTA, CDR2 FQGNSA. The CDR3: CASSLSGANYGYTF. CDR3 DNA sequence: TGTGCCAGCAGCTTATCGGGGGCTAACTATGGCTACACCTTC.

The gene calls are TRBV10-3 and TRBJ1-1; 9 bases line up with TRBD1. Per germline, CDR1 ENHRY and CDR2 SYGVKD. The CDR3 loop spans 14 amino acids. Trimming removed 5 bases from V and 4 bases from J; junction bases left unmatched: 5. CDR3 coding DNA: TGTGCCATCAGTAAACAGGGGGCGGGCACTGAAGCTTTCTTT. Translation gives CAISKQGAGTEAFF.

This chain connects TRBV9 to TRBJ2-5; D gene ambiguous. The CDR3 extends over 16 amino acids. In germline, CDR1 is SGDLS, CDR2 YYNGEE. The ends were cut back, 0 bases at V and 5 bases at J, with 17 bases in the middle. The CDR3 loop is CASSVGQQRQGETQYF. The DNA for the CDR3 is TGTGCCAGCAGCGTAGGGCAACAACGCCAAGGGGAGACCCAGTACTTC.

A single count supports this clone. A junction boundary mismatches the germline segment, possibly from a read error. The chain has TRBV15 and TRBJ1-2; D remains ambiguous. This CDR3 has 12 amino acids. From germline, CDR1 is LNHNV and CDR2 YYDKDF (reference sequence). The CDR3 region is CAASLLQRGYTF. DNA for the CDR3: TGTGCCGCCAGCCTACTACAGCGGGGCTACACCTTC.

The V and J genes are TRBV4-3 and TRBJ1-2; the match to TRBD1 covers 12 bases. V lost 0 bases and J lost 8; bases outside the gene matches: 10. Looked up from germline, CDR1 is LGHNA and CDR2 is YSLEER. The CDR3 length is 17 residues. The DNA for the CDR3 is TGCGCCAGCAGCCAAGATTTTTCGGGACAGGGGGCTCAAGGCTACACCTTC. It codes for CASSQDFSGQGAQGYTF.

The V and J genes are TRBV4-1 and TRBJ2-7; a possible D gene is TRBD1 (6 bases). The V and J ends lost 0 bases and 5 bases respectively, with 20 bases between them. Germline V lookup: CDR1 MGHRA, CDR2 YSYEKL. The CDR3 has 17 residues. The CDR3 nucleotides are TGCGCCAGCAGCCAAGAGGATGAGACAGGATCCCCCCACGAGCAGTACTTC. This gives the protein CASSQEDETGSPHEQYF.

This chain uses TRBV7-2 with TRBJ1-1; a weak D match, TRBD1 (6 bases). Trimming shortened V by 5 bases and J by 5 bases, and 18 bases separated the two germline ends. The CDR3 is made up of 15 amino acids. CDR1 is SGHTA and CDR2 is FQGNSA in the germline V gene. The CDR3 DNA is TGTGCCAGCAGCAATTTACAGGGAGTAAGTACTGAAGCTTTCTTT. Encoded protein: CASSNLQGVSTEAFF.

The chain recombines TRBV11-3 with TRBJ2-3, with 7 bases lining up with TRBD2. V was pared by 4 bases and J by 2 bases, with 6 bases of the junction left unmatched. This CDR3 is built from 15 residues. The germline V gene has CDR1 SGHNT and CDR2 YENEEA. The CDR3 nucleotides are TGTGCCAGCAGCTCCAAACTAGCGCTCACAGATACGCAGTATTTT. It codes for CASSSKLALTDTQYF.